Listed here are 12 T cell receptor beta chains from one sample, sequenced in a study of CD8 T cells in Susac syndrome. RNA in amounts of roughly 0.5 to 1 ug was reverse transcribed with random hexamers. Each CDR3 protein is one row after TCRdb ran MiXCR on the immunoSEQ multiplex PCR reads. The sample shows about 160,000 distinct CDR3 sequences, 93% of them seen only once. Sample: CD4+ T cells from PBMCs. The receptors shown here come from a human donor in good health.

The gene calls are TRBV7-9 and TRBJ2-3, with D hard to call. CDR1 and CDR2 (germline): SEHNR, FQNEAQ (reference sequence). V was pared by 3 bases and J by 2 bases, with 12 bases between. CDR3 length: 15 amino acids. CDR3 loop: CASSLSTDPTDTQYF. The CDR3 nucleotides are TGTGCCAGCAGCTTGTCTACGGACCCCACAGATACGCAGTATTTT. The variable domain in full, with the rest retrieved from reference TRBV7-9 and TRBJ2-3, is DTGVSQNPRHKITKRGQNVTFRCDPISEHNRLYWYRQTLGQGPEFLTYFQNEAQLEKSRLLSDRFSAERPKGSFSTLEIQRTEQGDSAMYLCASSLSTDPTDTQYFGPGTRLTVL.

This chain uses TRBV2 with TRBJ1-5, with D perhaps matching TRBD1 (5 bases). The CDR3 has 13 amino acids. Germline CDR1 reads SNHLY; CDR2 reads FYNNEI. The V end was cut by 7 bases, the J end by 9 bases, with 16 bases between. CDR3 in amino acids: CASTLRGSGPQHF. The CDR3 nucleotides are TGTGCCAGCACCCTCCGGGGGTCAGGGCCCCAGCATTTT.

The V gene is TRBV12-3 or TRBV12-4, the J gene TRBJ2-3; TRBD1 or TRBD2 may be the D gene (6 bases each). The CDR3 runs to 16 residues. The ends were cut back, 0 bases at V and 4 bases at J, with 14 bases in the middle. The CDR3 protein is CASSLALGGRSDTQYF. In nucleotides, the CDR3 is TGTGCCAGCAGTTTAGCGCTCGGGGGCAGGTCAGATACGCAGTATTTT.

CDR3 in DNA: TGTGCCGGGGGGACAGGGACGGGCCTTCGTGAAAAACTGTTTTTT. As protein: CAGGTGTGLREKLFF. This chain connects TRBV2 to TRBJ1-4; 9 nucleotides match TRBD1. In germline, CDR1 is SNHLY, CDR2 FYNNEI. The CDR3 loop spans 15 amino acids. V gave up 11 bases and J gave up 7 bases; unmatched junction bases: 14.

The chain has TRBV12-3 or TRBV12-4 and TRBJ2-1; D possibly corresponds to TRBD2 (7 bases). V was clipped by 4 bases and J by 2 bases, with 18 bases between them. CDR3 length equals 17 residues. CDR3 sequence: CASSSGPTGGTYNEQFF. CDR3 DNA sequence: TGTGCCAGCAGTTCAGGCCCAACGGGGGGCACCTACAATGAGCAGTTCTTC.

The chain uses TRBV5-1 and TRBJ2-7, with 12 positions matching TRBD1. Unmatched junction bases numbered 5, after V lost 4 bases and J lost 6 bases. The germline CDR1 and CDR2 sequences are SGHRS and YFSETQ. The CDR3 has 14 amino acids. CDR3 DNA: TGCGCCAGCAGCCCGGGACAGGGGGCGACCGAGCAGTACTTC. Protein: CASSPGQGATEQYF.

This chain connects TRBV19 to TRBJ2-7; TRBD1 might be the D (6 bases). Germline CDR1 reads LNHDA; CDR2 reads SQIVND (reference sequence). Trimming cost V 5 bases and J 0 bases, with 11 bases left between them. The CDR3 runs to 14 residues. The CDR3, as DNA: TGTGCCAGTAGTGTACCGGGACACTCCTACGAGCAGTACTTC. It yields the protein CASSVPGHSYEQYF.

This sequence joins TRBV2 and TRBJ1-1; D is unclear. The CDR3 has 12 amino acids. Trimming stripped 7 bases from V and 6 bases from J, with 12 bases between. Germline CDR1 and CDR2: SNHLY and FYNNEI. The DNA for the CDR3 is TGTGCCAGCAATGCCATAGCCGCTGAAGCTTTCTTT. Its protein is CASNAIAAEAFF.

The chain joins TRBV14 to TRBJ1-1; no clear D. V was shortened by 4 bases and J by 0 bases, with 6 bases between the two germline ends. The CDR3 length is 13 residues. Germline lookup yields CDR1 SGHDN and CDR2 FVKESK. CDR3 amino acids: CASSRRMNTEAFF. The CDR3 nucleotides are TGTGCCAGCAGCCGTAGAATGAACACTGAAGCTTTCTTT.

In its sample, this clonotype was seen many times. The V gene is TRBV7-3, the J gene TRBJ1-1; D perhaps matches TRBD1 (5 bases). Trimming cost V 3 bases and J 1 base, with 6 bases left between them. There are 13 residues in the CDR3. CDR1 is SGHTA, CDR2 FQGTGA, per germline. CDR3 residues: CASSLQGNTEAFF. As DNA, the CDR3 is TGTGCCAGCAGCTTGCAGGGGAACACTGAAGCTTTCTTT.

This clonotype was seen more than once but under ten times. The CDR3 coding sequence is TGTGCCAGCAGCTTGGGACAGGGGAAAAACATTCAGTACTTC. The encoded protein is CASSLGQGKNIQYF. The genes are TRBV5-4 and TRBJ2-4; TRBD1 aligns across 8 bases. CDR3 length: 14 amino acids. With 0 bases clipped from V and 4 bases from J, the junction kept 0 bases outside the gene matches. Germline CDR1 reads SGHNT; CDR2 reads YYREEE (reference sequence).

The genes are TRBV2 and TRBJ2-7, with D possibly being TRBD1 (6 bases). CDR3 size: 12 residues. CDR1 and CDR2 (germline): SNHLY, FYNNEI. Trimming removed 11 bases from V and 6 bases from J, with 17 bases in between. CDR3 DNA sequence: TGTGCCGCTGAGGGGGAGAGGGGCGAGCAGTACTTC. It translates to CAAEGERGEQYF.